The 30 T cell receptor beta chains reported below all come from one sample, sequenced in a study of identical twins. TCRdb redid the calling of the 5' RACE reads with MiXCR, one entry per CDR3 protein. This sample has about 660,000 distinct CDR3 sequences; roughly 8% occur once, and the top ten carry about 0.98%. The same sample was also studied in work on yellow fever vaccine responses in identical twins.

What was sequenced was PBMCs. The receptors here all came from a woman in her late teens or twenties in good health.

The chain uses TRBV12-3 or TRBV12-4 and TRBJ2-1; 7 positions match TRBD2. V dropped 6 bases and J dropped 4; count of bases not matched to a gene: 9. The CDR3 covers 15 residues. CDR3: CASSPGGTIYNEQFF. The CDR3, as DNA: TGTGCCAGCAGCCCGGGCGGGACTATATACAATGAGCAGTTCTTC.

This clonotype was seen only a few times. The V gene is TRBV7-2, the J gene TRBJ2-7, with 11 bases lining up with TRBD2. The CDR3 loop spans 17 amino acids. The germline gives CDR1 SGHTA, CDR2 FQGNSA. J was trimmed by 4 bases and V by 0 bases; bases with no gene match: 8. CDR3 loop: CASSLALAGGSFYEQYF. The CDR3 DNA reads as TGTGCCAGCAGCTTAGCGCTAGCGGGAGGTTCCTTTTACGAGCAGTACTTC.

The CDR3 sequence is CASSSTSRSSYEQYF. CDR3 DNA sequence: TGTGCCAGCAGCTCAACAAGCAGGAGCTCCTACGAGCAGTACTTC. The chain carries TRBV14 and TRBJ2-7; D is uncertain. The CDR3 loop spans 15 amino acids. From germline, CDR1 is SGHDN and CDR2 FVKESK. Trimming took off 5 bases at V and 0 bases at J, with 14 bases between the two ends.

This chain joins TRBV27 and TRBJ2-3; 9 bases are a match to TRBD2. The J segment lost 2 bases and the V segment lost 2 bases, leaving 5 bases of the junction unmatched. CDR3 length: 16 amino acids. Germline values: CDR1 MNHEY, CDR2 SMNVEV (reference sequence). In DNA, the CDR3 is TGTGCCAGCAGTTTACTCCTAGCGGGGCTCACAGATACGCAGTATTTT. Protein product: CASSLLLAGLTDTQYF.

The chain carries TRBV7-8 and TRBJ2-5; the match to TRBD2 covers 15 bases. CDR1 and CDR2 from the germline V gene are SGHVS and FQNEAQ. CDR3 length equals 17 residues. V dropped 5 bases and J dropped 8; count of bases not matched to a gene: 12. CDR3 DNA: TGTGCCAGCAGCACCCGGACTAGCGGGAGGGGAAGAGACACCCAGTACTTC. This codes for CASSTRTSGRGRDTQYF.

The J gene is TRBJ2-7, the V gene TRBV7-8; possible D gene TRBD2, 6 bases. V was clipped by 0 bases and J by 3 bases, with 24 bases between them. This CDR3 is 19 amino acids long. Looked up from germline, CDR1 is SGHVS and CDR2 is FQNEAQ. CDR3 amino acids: CASSLARETSRDGGYEQYF. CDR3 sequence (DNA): TGTGCCAGCAGCTTAGCGAGGGAGACTAGTCGGGATGGGGGCTACGAGCAGTACTTC.

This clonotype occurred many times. The chain's CDR3 is CSVAEPLGANVLTF. CDR3 nucleotides: TGCAGCGTTGCAGAGCCTCTTGGGGCCAACGTCCTGACTTTC. The rearrangement joins TRBV29-1 to TRBJ2-6; D gene uncertain. Germline V gene lookup returns CDR1 SQVTM and CDR2 ANQGSEA. This CDR3 comprises 14 residues. Trimming removed 4 bases at V and 3 bases at J, with 10 bases between.

CDR3 bases: TGCAGCGTGCAGCGGGGTTGGAACACTGAAGCTTTCTTT. Its translation is CSVQRGWNTEAFF. The rearrangement joins TRBV29-1 to TRBJ1-1; D ambiguous. Germline-derived CDR1 and CDR2 are SQVTM and ANQGSEA. The CDR3 spans 13 residues. Trimming pared 6 bases from V and 1 base from J, leaving 12 bases between.

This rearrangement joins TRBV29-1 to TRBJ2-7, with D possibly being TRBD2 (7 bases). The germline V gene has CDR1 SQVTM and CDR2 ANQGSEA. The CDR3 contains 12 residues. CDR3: CRVVTGGREQYF. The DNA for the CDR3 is TGCAGGGTGGTGACGGGGGGCCGCGAGCAGTACTTC.

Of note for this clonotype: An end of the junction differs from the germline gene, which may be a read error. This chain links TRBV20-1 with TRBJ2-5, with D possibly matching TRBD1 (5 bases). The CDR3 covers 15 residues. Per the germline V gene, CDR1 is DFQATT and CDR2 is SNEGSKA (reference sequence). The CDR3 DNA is TGCAGTGCTACCTACGCCGGGTCAGGGCAAGGGACCCAGTACTTC. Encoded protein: CSATYAGSGQGTQYF.

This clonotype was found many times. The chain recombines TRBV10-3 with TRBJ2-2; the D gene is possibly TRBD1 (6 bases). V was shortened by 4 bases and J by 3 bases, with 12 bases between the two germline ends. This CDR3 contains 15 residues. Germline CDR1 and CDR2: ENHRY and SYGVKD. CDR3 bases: TGTGCCATCAGTGCCTGGGGGCCGGACACCGGGGAGCTGTTTTTT. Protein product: CAISAWGPDTGELFF.

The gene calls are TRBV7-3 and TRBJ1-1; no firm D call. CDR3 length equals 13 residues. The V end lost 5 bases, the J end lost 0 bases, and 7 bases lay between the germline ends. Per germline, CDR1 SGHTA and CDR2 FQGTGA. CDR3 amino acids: CASSARLNTEAFF. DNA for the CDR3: TGTGCCAGCAGCGCCAGGTTGAACACTGAAGCTTTCTTT.

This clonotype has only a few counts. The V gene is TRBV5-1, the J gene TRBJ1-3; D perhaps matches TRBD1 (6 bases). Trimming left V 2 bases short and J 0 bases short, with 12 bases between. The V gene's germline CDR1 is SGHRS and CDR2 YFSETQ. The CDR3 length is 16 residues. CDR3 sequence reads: CASSLTGISSGNTIYF. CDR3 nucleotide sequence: TGCGCCAGCAGCTTAACAGGGATCTCCTCTGGAAACACCATATATTTT.

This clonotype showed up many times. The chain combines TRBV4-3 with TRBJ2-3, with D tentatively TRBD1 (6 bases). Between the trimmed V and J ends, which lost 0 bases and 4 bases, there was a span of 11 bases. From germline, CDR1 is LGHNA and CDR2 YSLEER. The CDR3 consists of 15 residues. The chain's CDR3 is CASSQDPRGADTQYF. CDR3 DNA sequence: TGCGCCAGCAGCCAAGACCCCAGGGGAGCAGATACGCAGTATTTT.

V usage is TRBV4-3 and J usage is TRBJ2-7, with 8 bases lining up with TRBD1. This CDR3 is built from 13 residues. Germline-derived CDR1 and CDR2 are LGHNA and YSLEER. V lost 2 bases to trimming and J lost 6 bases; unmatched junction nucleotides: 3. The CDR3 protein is CASSQTGQGEQYF. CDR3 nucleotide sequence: TGCGCCAGCAGCCAAACTGGACAGGGCGAGCAGTACTTC.

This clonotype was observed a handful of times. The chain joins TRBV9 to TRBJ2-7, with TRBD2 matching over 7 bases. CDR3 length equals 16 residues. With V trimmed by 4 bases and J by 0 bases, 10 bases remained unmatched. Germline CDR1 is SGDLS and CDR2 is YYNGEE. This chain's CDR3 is CASSLHGGDFSYEQYF. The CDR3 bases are TGTGCCAGCAGCCTCCATGGGGGGGACTTCTCCTACGAGCAGTACTTC.

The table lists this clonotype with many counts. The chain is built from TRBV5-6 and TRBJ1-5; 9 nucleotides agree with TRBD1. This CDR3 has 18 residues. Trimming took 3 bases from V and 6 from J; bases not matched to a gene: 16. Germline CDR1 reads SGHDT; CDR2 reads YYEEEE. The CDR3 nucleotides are TGTGCCAGCAGCTCTAAGGGACAGGGTCCCGCAGGGGGTCAGCCCCAGCATTTT. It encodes CASSSKGQGPAGGQPQHF.

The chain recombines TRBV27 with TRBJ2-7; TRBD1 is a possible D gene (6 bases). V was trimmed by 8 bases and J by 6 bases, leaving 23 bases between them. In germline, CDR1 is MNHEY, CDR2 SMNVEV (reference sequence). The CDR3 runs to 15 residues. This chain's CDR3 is CASAMSQLTGFEQYF. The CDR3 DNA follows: TGTGCCAGCGCCATGTCACAACTTACAGGGTTCGAGCAGTACTTC.

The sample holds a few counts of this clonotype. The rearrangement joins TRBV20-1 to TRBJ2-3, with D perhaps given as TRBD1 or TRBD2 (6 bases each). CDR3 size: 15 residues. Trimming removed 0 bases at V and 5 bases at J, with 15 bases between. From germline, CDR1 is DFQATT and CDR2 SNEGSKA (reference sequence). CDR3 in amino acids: CSARDYRGQVDTQYF. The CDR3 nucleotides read TGCAGTGCTAGAGATTACCGGGGGCAGGTAGATACGCAGTATTTT.

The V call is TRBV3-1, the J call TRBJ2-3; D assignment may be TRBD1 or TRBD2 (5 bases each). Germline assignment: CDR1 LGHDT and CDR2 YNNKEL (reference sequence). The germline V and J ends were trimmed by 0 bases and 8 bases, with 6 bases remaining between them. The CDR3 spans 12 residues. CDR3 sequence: CASSQDGGTQYF. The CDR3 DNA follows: TGTGCCAGCAGCCAAGATGGGGGTACGCAGTATTTT.

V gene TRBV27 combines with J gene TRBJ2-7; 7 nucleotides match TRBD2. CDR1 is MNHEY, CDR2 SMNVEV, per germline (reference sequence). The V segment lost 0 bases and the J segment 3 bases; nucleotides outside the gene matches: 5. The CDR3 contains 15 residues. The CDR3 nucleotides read TGTGCCAGCAGTTTATCGGGAGGGCCTGGCTACGAGCAGTACTTC. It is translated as CASSLSGGPGYEQYF.

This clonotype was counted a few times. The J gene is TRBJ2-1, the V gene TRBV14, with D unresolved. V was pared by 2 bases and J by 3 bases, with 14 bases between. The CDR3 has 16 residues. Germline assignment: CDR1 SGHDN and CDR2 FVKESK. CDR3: CASSQWLAVGYNEQFF. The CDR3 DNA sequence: TGTGCCAGCAGCCAATGGTTGGCCGTGGGCTACAATGAGCAGTTCTTC. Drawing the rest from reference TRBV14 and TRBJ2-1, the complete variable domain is EAGVTQFPSHSVIEKGQTVTLRCDPISGHDNLYWYRRVMGKEIKFLLHFVKESKQDESGMPNNRFLAERTGGTYSTLKVQPAELEDSGVYFCASSQWLAVGYNEQFFGPGTRLTVL.

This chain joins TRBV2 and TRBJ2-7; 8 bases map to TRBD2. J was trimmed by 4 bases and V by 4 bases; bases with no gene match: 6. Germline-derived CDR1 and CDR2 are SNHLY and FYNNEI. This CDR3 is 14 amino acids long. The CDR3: CASSGPGLGYEQYF. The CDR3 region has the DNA TGTGCCAGCAGTGGGCCGGGACTAGGGTACGAGCAGTACTTC. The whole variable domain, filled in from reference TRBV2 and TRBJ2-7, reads EPEVTQTPSHQVTQMGQEVILRCVPISNHLYFYWYRQILGQKVEFLVSFYNNEISEKSEIFDDQFSVERPDGSNFTLKIRSTKLEDSAMYFCASSGPGLGYEQYFGPGTRLTVT.

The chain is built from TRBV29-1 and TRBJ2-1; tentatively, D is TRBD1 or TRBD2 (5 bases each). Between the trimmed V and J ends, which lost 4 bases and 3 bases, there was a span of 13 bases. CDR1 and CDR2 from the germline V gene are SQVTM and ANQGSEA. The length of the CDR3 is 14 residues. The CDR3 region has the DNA TGCAGCGTTGGAGGGGTGTCCGTCTACAATGAGCAGTTCTTC. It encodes CSVGGVSVYNEQFF.

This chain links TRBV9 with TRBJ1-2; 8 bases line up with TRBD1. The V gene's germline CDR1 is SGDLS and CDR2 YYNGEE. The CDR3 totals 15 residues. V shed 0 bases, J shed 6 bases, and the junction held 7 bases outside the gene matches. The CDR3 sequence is CASSVVAGGRDGYTF. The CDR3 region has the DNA TGTGCCAGCAGCGTAGTGGCAGGGGGCCGTGATGGCTACACCTTC. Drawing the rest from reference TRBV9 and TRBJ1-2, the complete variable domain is DSGVTQTPKHLITATGQRVTLRCSPRSGDLSVYWYQQSLDQGLQFLIQYYNGEERAKGNILERFSAQQFPDLHSELNLSSLELGDSALYFCASSVVAGGRDGYTFGSGTRLTVV.

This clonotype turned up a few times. CDR3 protein: CASSDANRGYTDTQYF. For the CDR3, the DNA is TGTGCCAGCAGTGATGCAAACAGGGGGTACACAGATACGCAGTATTTT. This chain links TRBV25-1 with TRBJ2-3; TRBD1 matches at 8 bases. This CDR3 region has 16 residues. CDR1 and CDR2 from the germline V gene are MGHDK and SYGVNS. V lost 3 bases, J lost 2 bases, and 7 bases stayed unmatched.

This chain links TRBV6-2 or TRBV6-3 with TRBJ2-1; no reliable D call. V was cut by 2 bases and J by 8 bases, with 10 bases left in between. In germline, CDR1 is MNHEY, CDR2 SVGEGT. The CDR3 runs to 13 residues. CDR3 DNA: TGTGCCAGCAGTTACACGAGAGTCCATGAGCAGTTCTTC. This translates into CASSYTRVHEQFF.

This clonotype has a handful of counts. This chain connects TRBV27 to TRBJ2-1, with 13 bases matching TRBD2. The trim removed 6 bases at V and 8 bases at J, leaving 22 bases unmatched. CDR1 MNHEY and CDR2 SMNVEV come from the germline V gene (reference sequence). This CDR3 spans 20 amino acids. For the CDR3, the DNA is TGTGCCAGCAGATCGGGGTGGGGGACTAGCGGGACTATCCACAGTTATGAGCAGTTCTTC. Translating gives CASRSGWGTSGTIHSYEQFF.

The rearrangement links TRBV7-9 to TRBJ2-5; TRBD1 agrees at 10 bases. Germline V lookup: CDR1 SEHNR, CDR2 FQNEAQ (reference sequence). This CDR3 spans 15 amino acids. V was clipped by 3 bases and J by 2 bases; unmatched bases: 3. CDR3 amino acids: CASSLGQGSQETQYF. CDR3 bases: TGTGCCAGCAGCTTGGGACAGGGGAGTCAAGAGACCCAGTACTTC.

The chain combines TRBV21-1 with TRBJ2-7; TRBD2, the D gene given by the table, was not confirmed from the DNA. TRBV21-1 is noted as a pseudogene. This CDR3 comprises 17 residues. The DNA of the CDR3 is TGTGCCAGCAGCAAACAATTAACGACTAGCGGGATCTACGAGCAGTACTTC. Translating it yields CASSKQLTTSGIYEQYF.